This T cell receptor beta chain is drawn from a study of shared T cell receptors in the human thymus. With regard to this clone: Mismatch with germline at one junction end may stem from a read error. At the DNA level, this CDR3 is encoded by other sequences in the same sample as well.

The repertoire was sequenced with immunoSEQ multiplex PCR; TCRdb's copy has only in-frame clones and lacks some. The sample shows 600,000 or so clones, approximately 87% of them seen only once. The CDR3 totals 13 residues. Germline CDR1 and CDR2: GTSNPN and SVGIG (reference sequence). The same sample was also studied in work on human thymus T cells. In that study: Resections that were taken during corrective heart surgery supplied the thymus tissue. Gene usage for V and J segments appeared biased in thymic and blood repertoires. Related research examined unrelated individuals and reported that their thymic repertoires overlapped highly.

The gene calls are TRBV30 and TRBJ1-6, with a tentative D call TRBD1 (6 bases). This TCR came from a boy in the first two years of life with a congenital heart defect. Source material: thymocytes. The CDR3 loop is CAWGATGNSPLHF. The CDR3 DNA reads as TGTGCCTGGGGAGCAACAGGGAATTCCCCCCTCCACTTT.